Following are 7 T cell receptor beta chains from one sample sequenced in a study of cytomegalovirus exposure and HLA in healthy donors. PCR amplification relied on 60 Vbeta primers (plus 13 Jbeta primers). Measured with immunoSEQ multiplex PCR; TCRdb has only the in-frame clones, and not every one. The sample holds about 140,000 clones; approximately 61% are singletons and the top ten take approximately 1.6%. Input material: PBMCs. The receptor source for this set is a human donor in good health.

The chain couples TRBV15 to TRBJ2-1, with 13 bases matching TRBD2. Germline V CDR1 and CDR2: LNHNV, YYDKDF (reference sequence). There are 15 residues in the CDR3. V trimming: 2 bases; J trimming: 7 bases; junction bases outside the gene matches: 2. The CDR3 spells CATSRRTSGSNEQFF. The CDR3 DNA reads as TGTGCCACCAGCAGAAGGACTAGCGGGAGTAATGAGCAGTTCTTC. The full variable domain, with the rest looked up from reference TRBV15 and TRBJ2-1, is DAMVIQNPRYQVTQFGKPVTLSCSQTLNHNVMYWYQQKSSQAPKLLFHYYDKDFNNEADTPDNFQSRRPNTSFCFLDIRSPGLGDTAMYLCATSRRTSGSNEQFFGPGTRLTVL.

This chain joins TRBV7-2 and TRBJ2-1, with a weak D call TRBD2 (5 bases). The CDR3 has 15 residues. Trimming stripped 5 bases from V and 6 bases from J, with 17 bases between. Germline V gene data show CDR1 as SGHTA and CDR2 as FQGNSA. Here the CDR3 reads CASSPRIASSNEQFF. DNA for the CDR3: TGTGCCAGCAGCCCCCGGATAGCGTCTAGCAATGAGCAGTTCTTC.

In its sample, this clone was seen a few times. The chain is built from TRBV2 and TRBJ1-4; 7 bases are a match to TRBD1. Trimming cost V 6 bases and J 5 bases; bases outside gene matches: 6. Per the germline V gene, CDR1 is SNHLY and CDR2 is FYNNEI. The CDR3 covers 14 residues. CDR3 nucleotides: TGTGCCAGCAGCCGGGACAGAGCAAATGAAAAACTGTTTTTT. Amino acids: CASSRDRANEKLFF.

This clone was seen a few times. V usage is TRBV14 and J usage is TRBJ1-2; maybe TRBD1 (6 bases). Germline CDR1 SGHDN, CDR2 FVKESK. Trimming left V 4 bases short and J 7 bases short, with 7 bases between. This CDR3 has 11 residues. CDR3 bases: TGTGCCAGCAGCCGAGGGGGTGGCTACACCTTC. Translation: CASSRGGGYTF.

About this clone: One junction end does not reproduce the germline sequence, and a read error may be involved. The chain is built from TRBV18 and TRBJ2-7; D call uncertain. The germline V gene has CDR1 KGHSH and CDR2 LQKENI. This CDR3 is 13 amino acids long. CDR3 protein: CASPPGSSYEQYF. The DNA for the CDR3 is TGTGCCAGCCCACCAGGCTCAAGCTACGAGCAGTACTTC.

The CDR3 sequence is CASSYTFTSGTHNEQFF. CDR3 DNA sequence: TGTGCCAGCAGTTACACTTTCACTAGCGGGACCCACAATGAGCAGTTCTTC. The rearrangement links TRBV27 to TRBJ2-1; 10 bases are a match to TRBD2. This CDR3 is built from 17 residues. Germline CDR1 and CDR2: MNHEY and SMNVEV (reference sequence). With 4 bases clipped from V and 5 bases from J, the junction kept 11 bases outside the gene matches.

In this sample, this clone turned up a few times. The rearrangement links TRBV14 to TRBJ2-3; a possible D gene is TRBD2 (6 bases). Per the germline V gene, CDR1 is SGHDN and CDR2 is FVKESK. The CDR3 consists of 17 residues. Trimming took 2 bases from V and 2 from J, leaving 17 bases between them. The CDR3 sequence: CASSQTEGTFYTDTQYF. The CDR3 coding sequence is TGTGCCAGCAGCCAAACGGAAGGGACTTTCTACACAGATACGCAGTATTTT. Supplemented by reference TRBV14 and TRBJ2-3, the full variable domain reads EAGVTQFPSHSVIEKGQTVTLRCDPISGHDNLYWYRRVMGKEIKFLLHFVKESKQDESGMPNNRFLAERTGGTYSTLKVQPAELEDSGVYFCASSQTEGTFYTDTQYFGPGTRLTVL.